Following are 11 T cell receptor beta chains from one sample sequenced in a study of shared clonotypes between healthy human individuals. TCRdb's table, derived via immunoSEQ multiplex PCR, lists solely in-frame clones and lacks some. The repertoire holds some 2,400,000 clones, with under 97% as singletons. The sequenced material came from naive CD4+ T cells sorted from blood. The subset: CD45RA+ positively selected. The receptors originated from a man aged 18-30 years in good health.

CDR3 protein: CASSSTGLAGYYNEQFF. The CDR3, as DNA: TGTGCCAGCAGCTCAACAGGACTAGCGGGATACTACAATGAGCAGTTCTTC. The chain links TRBV28 to TRBJ2-1, with 12 positions matching TRBD2. This CDR3 has 17 residues. V dropped 6 bases and J dropped 3; count of bases not matched to a gene: 9. Germline V gene data show CDR1 as MDHEN and CDR2 as SYDVKM.

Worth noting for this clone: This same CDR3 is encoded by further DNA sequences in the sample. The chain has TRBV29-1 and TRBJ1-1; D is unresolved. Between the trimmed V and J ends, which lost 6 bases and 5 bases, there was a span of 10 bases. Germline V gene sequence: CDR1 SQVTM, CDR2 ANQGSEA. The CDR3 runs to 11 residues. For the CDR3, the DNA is TGCAGCGTCGGTGAGGGTACTGAAGCTTTCTTT. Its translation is CSVGEGTEAFF.

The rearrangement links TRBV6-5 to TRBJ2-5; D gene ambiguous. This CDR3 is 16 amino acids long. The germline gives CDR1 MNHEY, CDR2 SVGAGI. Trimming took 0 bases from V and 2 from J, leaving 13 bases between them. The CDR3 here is CASSYSKFRKQETQYF. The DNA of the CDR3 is TGTGCCAGCAGTTACTCGAAGTTCCGAAAGCAAGAGACCCAGTACTTC.

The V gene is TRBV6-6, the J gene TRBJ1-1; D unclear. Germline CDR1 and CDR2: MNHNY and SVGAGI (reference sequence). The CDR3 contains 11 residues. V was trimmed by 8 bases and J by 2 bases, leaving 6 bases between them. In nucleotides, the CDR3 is TGTGCCAGCGGTTTTAACACTGAAGCTTTCTTT. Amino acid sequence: CASGFNTEAFF.

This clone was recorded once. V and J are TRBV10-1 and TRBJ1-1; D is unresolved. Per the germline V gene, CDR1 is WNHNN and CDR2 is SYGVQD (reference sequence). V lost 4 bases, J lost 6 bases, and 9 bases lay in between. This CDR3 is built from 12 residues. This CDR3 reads CASSGAGAEAFF. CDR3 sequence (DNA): TGCGCCAGCAGTGGGGCAGGAGCTGAAGCTTTCTTT.

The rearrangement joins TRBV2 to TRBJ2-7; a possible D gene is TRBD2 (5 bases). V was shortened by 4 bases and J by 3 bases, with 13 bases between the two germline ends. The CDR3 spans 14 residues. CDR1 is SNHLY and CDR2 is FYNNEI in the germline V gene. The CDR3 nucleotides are TGTGCCAGCAGTGGGAGGAAAGGCCTCTACGAGCAGTACTTC. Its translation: CASSGRKGLYEQYF. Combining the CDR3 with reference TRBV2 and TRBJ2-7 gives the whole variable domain EPEVTQTPSHQVTQMGQEVILRCVPISNHLYFYWYRQILGQKVEFLVSFYNNEISEKSEIFDDQFSVERPDGSNFTLKIRSTKLEDSAMYFCASSGRKGLYEQYFGPGTRLTVT.

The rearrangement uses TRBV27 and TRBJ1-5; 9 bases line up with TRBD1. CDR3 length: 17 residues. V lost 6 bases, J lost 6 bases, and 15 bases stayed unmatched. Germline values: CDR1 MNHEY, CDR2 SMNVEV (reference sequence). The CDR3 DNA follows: TGTGCCAGCAGGCCTACCGGGACAGGGAGGCAAGGTCAGCCCCAGCATTTT. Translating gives CASRPTGTGRQGQPQHF.

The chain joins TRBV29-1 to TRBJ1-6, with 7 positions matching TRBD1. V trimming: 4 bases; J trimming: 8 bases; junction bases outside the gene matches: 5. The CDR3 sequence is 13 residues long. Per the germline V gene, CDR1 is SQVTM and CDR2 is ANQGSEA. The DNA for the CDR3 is TGCAGCGTTGCCCTCACAGGGGATTCACCCCTCCACTTT. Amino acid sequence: CSVALTGDSPLHF.

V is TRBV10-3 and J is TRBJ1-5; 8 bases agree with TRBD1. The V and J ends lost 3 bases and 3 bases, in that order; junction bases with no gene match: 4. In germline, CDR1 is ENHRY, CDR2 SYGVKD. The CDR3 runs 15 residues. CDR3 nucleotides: TGTGCCATCAGTGAAGGACAGGGTACCAATCAGCCCCAGCATTTT. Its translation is CAISEGQGTNQPQHF.

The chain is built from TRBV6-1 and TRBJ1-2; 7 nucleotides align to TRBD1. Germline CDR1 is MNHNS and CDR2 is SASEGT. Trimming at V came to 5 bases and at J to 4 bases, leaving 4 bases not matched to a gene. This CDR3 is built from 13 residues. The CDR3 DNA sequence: TGTGCCAGCAGTTTTCGGGACAGCTATGGCTACACCTTC. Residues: CASSFRDSYGYTF.

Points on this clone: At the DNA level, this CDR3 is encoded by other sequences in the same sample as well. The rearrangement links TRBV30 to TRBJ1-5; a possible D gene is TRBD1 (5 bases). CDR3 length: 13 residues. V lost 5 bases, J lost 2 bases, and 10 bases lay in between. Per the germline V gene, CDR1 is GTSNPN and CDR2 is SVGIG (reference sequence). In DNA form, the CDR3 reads TGTGCCTGGGACAGAGGAGGCAATCAGCCCCAGCATTTT. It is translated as CAWDRGGNQPQHF.